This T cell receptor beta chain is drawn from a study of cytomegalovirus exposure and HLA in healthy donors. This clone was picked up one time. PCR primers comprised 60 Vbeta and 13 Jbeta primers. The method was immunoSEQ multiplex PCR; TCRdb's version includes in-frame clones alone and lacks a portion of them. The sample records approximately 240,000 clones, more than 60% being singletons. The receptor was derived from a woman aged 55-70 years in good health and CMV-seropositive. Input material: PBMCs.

The CDR3, as DNA: TGCAGCGCGAACCCCTCCAGTGGGGGGGACGAGCAGTACTTC. Translated, it gives CSANPSSGGDEQYF. J is TRBJ2-7 and V is TRBV29-1; TRBD2 aligns across 7 bases. The CDR3 has 14 amino acids. Germline-derived CDR1 and CDR2 are SQVTM and ANQGSEA. Trimming at V came to 7 bases and at J to 5 bases, leaving 14 bases not matched to a gene.